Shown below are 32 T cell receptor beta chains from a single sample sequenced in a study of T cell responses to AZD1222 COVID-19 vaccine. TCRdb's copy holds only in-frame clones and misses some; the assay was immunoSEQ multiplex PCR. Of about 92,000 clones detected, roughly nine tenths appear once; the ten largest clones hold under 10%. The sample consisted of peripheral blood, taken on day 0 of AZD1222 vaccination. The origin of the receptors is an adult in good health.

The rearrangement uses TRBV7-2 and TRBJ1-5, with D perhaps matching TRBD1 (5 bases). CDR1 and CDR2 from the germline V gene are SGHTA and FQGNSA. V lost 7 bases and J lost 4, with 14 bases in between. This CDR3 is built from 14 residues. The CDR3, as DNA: TGTGCCAGCACCCCGGGGGTGGGGAATCAGCCCCAGCATTTT. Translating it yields CASTPGVGNQPQHF.

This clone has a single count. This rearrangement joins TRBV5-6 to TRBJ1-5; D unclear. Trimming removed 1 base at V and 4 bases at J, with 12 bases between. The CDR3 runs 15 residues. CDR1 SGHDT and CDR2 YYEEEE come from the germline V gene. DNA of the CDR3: TGTGCCAGCAGCTTGCGGGAAGGGCGAAATCAGCCCCAGCATTTT. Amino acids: CASSLREGRNQPQHF.

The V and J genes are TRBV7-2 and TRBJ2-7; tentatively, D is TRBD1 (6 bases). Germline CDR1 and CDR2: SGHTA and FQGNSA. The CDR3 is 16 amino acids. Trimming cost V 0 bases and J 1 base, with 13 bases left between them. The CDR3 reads CASSLAGAGGSYEQYF. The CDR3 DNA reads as TGTGCCAGCAGCTTAGCGGGGGCTGGAGGATCCTACGAGCAGTACTTC.

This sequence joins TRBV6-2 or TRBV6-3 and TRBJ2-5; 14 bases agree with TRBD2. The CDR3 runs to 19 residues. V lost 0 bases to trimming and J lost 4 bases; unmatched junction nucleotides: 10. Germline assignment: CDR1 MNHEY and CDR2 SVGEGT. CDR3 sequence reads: CASSYSLGLAGAAGETQYF. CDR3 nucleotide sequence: TGTGCCAGCAGTTACTCGCTGGGACTAGCGGGGGCGGCTGGAGAGACCCAGTACTTC.

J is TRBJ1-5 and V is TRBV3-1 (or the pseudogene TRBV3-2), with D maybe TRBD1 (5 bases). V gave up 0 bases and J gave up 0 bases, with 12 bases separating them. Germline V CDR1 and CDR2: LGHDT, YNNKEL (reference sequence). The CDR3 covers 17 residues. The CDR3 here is CASSQDRGDNSNQPQHF. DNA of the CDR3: TGTGCCAGCAGCCAAGATCGGGGGGATAATAGCAATCAGCCCCAGCATTTT.

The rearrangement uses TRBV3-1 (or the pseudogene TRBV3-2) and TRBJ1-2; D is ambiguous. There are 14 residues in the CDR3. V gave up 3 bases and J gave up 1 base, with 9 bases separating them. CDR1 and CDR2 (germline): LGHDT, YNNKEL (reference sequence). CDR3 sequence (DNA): TGTGCCAGCAGCCAGTCGAGCAGTAACTATGGCTACACCTTC. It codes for CASSQSSSNYGYTF.

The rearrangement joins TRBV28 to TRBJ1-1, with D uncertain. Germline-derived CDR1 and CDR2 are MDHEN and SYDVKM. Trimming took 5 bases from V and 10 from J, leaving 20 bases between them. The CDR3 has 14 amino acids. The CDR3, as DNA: TGTGCCAGCAGTCCTCGGGCTACAAGGTTAGTAGCTTTCTTT. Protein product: CASSPRATRLVAFF.

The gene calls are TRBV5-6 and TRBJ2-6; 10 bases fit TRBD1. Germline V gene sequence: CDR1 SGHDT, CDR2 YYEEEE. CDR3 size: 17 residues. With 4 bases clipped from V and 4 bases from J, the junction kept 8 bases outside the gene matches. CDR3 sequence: CASSTGQGFLGANVLTF. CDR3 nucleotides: TGTGCCAGCAGCACGGGACAGGGGTTTTTGGGGGCCAACGTCCTGACTTTC.

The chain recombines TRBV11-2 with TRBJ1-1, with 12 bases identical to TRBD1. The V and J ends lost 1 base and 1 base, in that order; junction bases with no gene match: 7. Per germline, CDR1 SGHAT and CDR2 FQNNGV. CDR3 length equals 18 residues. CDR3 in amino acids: CASSLVRGTGGRNTEAFF. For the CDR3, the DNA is TGTGCCAGCAGCTTAGTCAGGGGGACAGGGGGCAGGAACACTGAAGCTTTCTTT.

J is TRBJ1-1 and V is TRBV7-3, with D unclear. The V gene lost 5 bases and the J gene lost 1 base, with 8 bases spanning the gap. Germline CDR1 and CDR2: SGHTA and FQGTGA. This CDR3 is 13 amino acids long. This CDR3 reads CASSPQKNTEAFF. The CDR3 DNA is TGTGCCAGCAGCCCACAGAAGAACACTGAAGCTTTCTTT.

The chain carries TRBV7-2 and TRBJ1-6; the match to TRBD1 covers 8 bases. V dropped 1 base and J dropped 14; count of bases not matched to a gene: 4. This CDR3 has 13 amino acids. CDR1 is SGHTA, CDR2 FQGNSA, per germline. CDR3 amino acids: CASSLDRGIALHF. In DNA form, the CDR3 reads TGTGCCAGCAGCTTAGACAGGGGGATAGCCCTCCACTTT.

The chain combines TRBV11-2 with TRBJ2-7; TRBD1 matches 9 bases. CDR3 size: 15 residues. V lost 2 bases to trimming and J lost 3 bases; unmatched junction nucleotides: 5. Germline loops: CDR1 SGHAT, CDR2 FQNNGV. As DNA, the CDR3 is TGTGCCAGCAGCTTACTCGGGACAGGGTACTACGAGCAGTACTTC. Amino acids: CASSLLGTGYYEQYF. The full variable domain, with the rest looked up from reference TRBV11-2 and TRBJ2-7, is EAGVAQSPRYKIIEKRQSVAFWCNPISGHATLYWYQQILGQGPKLLIQFQNNGVVDDSQLPKDRFSAERLKGVDSTLKIQPAKLEDSAVYLCASSLLGTGYYEQYFGPGTRLTVT.

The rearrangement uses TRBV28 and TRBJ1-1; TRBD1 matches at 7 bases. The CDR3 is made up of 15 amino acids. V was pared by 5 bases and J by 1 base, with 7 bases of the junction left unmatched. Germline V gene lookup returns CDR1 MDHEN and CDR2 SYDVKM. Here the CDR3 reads CASSAWDRWNTEAFF. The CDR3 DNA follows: TGTGCCAGCAGTGCCTGGGACAGATGGAACACTGAAGCTTTCTTT.

In DNA form, the CDR3 reads TGTGCCAGCAGACTAGGGGCCGGGGAGCTGTTTTTT. Amino acids: CASRLGAGELFF. The J gene is TRBJ2-2, the V gene TRBV2; D is perhaps TRBD1 or TRBD2 (5 bases each). The V end lost 6 bases, the J end lost 6 bases, and 8 bases lay between the germline ends. CDR1 SNHLY and CDR2 FYNNEI come from the germline V gene. The CDR3 runs 12 residues.

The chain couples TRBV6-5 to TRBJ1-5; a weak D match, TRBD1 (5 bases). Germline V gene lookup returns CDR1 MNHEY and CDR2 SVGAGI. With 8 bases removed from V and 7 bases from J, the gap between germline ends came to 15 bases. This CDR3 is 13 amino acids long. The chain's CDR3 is CASGGSWRQPQHF. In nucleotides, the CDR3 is TGTGCCAGCGGGGGATCCTGGCGACAGCCCCAGCATTTT.

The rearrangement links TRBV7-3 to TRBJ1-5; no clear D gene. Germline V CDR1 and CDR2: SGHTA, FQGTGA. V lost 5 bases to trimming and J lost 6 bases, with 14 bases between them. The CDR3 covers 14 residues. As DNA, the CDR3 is TGTGCCAGCAGCCCCGGAGAGATCGGTCAGCCCCAGCATTTT. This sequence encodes CASSPGEIGQPQHF.

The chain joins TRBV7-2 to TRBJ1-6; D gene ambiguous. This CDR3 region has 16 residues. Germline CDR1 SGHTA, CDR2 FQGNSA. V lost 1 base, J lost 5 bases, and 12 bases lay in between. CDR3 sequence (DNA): TGTGCCAGCAGCTTAGACTTGGCGGAAAATAATTCACCCCTCCACTTT. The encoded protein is CASSLDLAENNSPLHF.

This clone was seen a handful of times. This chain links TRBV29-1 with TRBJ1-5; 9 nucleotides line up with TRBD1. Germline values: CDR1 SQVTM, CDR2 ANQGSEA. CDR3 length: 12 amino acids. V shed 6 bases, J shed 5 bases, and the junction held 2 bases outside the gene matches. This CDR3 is CSVRTGDQPQHF. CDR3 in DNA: TGCAGCGTGAGGACAGGGGATCAGCCCCAGCATTTT. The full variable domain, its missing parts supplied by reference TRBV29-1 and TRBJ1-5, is SAVISQKPSRDICQRGTSLTIQCQVDSQVTMMFWYRQQPGQSLTLIATANQGSEATYESGFVIDKFPISRPNLTFSTLTVSNMSPEDSSIYLCSVRTGDQPQHFGDGTRLSIL.

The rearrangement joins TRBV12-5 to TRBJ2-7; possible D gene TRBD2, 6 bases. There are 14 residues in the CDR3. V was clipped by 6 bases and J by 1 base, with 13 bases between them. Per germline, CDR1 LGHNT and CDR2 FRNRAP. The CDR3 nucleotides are TGTGCTAGTGGGCGAGTAGCGGAATCCTACGAGCAGTACTTC. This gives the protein CASGRVAESYEQYF.

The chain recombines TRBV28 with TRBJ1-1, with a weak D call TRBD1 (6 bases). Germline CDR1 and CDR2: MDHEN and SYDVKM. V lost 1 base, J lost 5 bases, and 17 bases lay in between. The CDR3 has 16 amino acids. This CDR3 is CASSLSAGGRGTEAFF. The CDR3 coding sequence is TGTGCCAGCAGTTTATCCGCGGGGGGGCGGGGAACTGAAGCTTTCTTT.

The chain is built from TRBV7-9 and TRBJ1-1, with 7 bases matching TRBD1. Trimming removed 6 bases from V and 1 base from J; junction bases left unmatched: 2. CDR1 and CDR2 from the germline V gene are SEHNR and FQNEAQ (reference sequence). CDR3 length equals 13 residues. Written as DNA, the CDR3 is TGTGCCAGCAGGGGACAGACGAACACTGAAGCTTTCTTT. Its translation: CASRGQTNTEAFF.

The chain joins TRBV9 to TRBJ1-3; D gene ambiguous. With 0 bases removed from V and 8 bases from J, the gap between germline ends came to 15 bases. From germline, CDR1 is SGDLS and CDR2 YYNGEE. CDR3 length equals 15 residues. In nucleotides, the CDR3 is TGTGCCAGCAGCGTAGACACCAACCGATTTGACACCATATATTTT. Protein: CASSVDTNRFDTIYF.

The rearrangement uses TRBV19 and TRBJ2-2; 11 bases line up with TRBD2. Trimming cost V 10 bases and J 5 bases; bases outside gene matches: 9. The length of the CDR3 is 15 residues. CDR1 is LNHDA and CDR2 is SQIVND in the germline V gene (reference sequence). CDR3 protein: CATKRTSGSTGELFF. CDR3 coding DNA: TGTGCCACCAAGAGAACTAGCGGGAGTACCGGGGAGCTGTTTTTT.

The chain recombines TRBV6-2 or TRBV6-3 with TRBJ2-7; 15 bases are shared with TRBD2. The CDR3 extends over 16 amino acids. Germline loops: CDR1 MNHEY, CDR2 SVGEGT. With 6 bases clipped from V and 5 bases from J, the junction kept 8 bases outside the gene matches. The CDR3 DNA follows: TGTGCCAGCAGCCCGGGACTAGCGGGGGGAACTGACGAGCAGTACTTC. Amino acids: CASSPGLAGGTDEQYF.

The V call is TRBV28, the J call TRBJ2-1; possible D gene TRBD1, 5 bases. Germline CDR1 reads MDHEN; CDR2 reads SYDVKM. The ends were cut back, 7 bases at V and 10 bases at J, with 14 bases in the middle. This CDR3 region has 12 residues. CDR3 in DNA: TGTGCCAGCACCTCAGGGCCCAGGGAGCAGTTCTTC. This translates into CASTSGPREQFF.

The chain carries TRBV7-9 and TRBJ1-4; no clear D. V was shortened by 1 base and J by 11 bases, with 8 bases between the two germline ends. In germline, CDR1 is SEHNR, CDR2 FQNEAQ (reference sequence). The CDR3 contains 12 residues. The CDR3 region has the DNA TGTGCCAGCAGCTTAGTCGAAGGGAAACTGTTTTTT. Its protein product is CASSLVEGKLFF.

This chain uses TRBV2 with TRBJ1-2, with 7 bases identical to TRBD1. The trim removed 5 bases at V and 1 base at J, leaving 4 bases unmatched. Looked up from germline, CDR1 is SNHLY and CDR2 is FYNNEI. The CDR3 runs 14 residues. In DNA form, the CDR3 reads TGTGCCAGCAGTCTACGGGACAGTAACTATGGCTACACCTTC. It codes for CASSLRDSNYGYTF. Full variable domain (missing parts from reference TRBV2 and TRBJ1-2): EPEVTQTPSHQVTQMGQEVILRCVPISNHLYFYWYRQILGQKVEFLVSFYNNEISEKSEIFDDQFSVERPDGSNFTLKIRSTKLEDSAMYFCASSLRDSNYGYTFGSGTRLTVV.

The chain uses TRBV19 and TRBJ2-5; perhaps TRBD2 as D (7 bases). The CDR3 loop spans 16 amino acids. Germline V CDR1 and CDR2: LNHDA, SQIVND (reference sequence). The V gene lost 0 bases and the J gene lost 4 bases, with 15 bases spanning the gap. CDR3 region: CASSIDHGGALETQYF. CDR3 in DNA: TGTGCCAGTAGTATAGATCATGGGGGGGCTCTAGAGACCCAGTACTTC.

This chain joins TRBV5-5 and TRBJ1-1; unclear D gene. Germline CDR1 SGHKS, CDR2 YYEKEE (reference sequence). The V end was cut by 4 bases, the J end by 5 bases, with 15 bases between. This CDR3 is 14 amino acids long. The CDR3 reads CASSLLLARTEAFF. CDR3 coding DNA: TGTGCCAGCAGCCTCCTCTTAGCTAGGACTGAAGCTTTCTTT. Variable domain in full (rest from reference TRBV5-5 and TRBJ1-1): DAGVTQSPTHLIKTRGQQVTLRCSPISGHKSVSWYQQVLGQGPQFIFQYYEKEERGRGNFPDRFSARQFPNYSSELNVNALLLGDSALYLCASSLLLARTEAFFGQGTRLTVV.

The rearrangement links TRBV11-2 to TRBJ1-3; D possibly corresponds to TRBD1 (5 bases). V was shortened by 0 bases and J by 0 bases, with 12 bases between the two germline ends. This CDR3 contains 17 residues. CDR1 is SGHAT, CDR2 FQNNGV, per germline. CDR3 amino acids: CASSLEARVNSGNTIYF. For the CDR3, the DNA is TGTGCCAGCAGCTTAGAGGCCAGGGTTAACTCTGGAAACACCATATATTTT.

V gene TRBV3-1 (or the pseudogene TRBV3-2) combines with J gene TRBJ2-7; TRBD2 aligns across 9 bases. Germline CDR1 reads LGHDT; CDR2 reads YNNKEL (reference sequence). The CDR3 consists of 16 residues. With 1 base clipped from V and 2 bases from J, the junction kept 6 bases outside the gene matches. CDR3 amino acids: CASSQGLAGTAYEQYF. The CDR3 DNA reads TGTGCCAGCAGCCAAGGGCTAGCGGGGACCGCCTACGAGCAGTACTTC.

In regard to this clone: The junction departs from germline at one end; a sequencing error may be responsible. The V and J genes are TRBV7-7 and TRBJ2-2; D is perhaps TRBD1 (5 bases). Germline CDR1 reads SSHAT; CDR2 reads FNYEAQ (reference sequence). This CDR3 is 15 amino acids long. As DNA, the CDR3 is TGTGCTAGCAGCTTAATAACAGGGAACACCGGGGAGCTGTTTTTT. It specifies CASSLITGNTGELFF. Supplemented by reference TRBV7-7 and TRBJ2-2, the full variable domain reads GAGVSQSPRYKVTKRGQDVTLRCDPISSHATLYWYQQALGQGPEFLTYFNYEAQPDKSGLPSDRFSAERPEGSISTLTIQRTEQRDSAMYRCASSLITGNTGELFFGEGSRLTVL.